The next 20 T cell receptor beta chains were all read from a single sample in a study of cytomegalovirus exposure and HLA in healthy donors. PCR was performed using 60 Vbeta and 13 Jbeta primers. Generated by immunoSEQ multiplex PCR, the TCRdb table keeps only in-frame clones and is missing some. There are 150,000 to 200,000 clones in the sample; roughly four fifths occur only once, and around 4% lies in the top ten. The sequencing input was PBMCs. The receptors were gathered from a man between 35 and 55 years old in good health and CMV-seronegative.

The rearrangement joins TRBV7-9 to TRBJ2-1; D perhaps matches TRBD2 (6 bases). The CDR3 runs to 17 residues. Germline values: CDR1 SEHNR, CDR2 FQNEAQ (reference sequence). Trimming took 2 bases from V and 4 from J, leaving 18 bases between them. The CDR3 nucleotides are TGTGCCAGCAGCTTATGGAGGGGAGCGGCTACTTACAATGAGCAGTTCTTC. Its translation: CASSLWRGAATYNEQFF.

This clone was picked up one time. The chain joins TRBV7-8 to TRBJ1-5, with 7 bases that match TRBD1. Losses at the gene ends were 4 bases for V and 2 bases for J; bases not matched to a gene: 5. Germline-derived CDR1 and CDR2 are SGHVS and FQNEAQ. This CDR3 contains 15 residues. The CDR3 DNA reads as TGTGCCAGCAGCTCGACAGGGTGGGGCAATCAGCCCCAGCATTTT. As protein: CASSSTGWGNQPQHF.

DNA of the CDR3: TGTGCCAGCAGCTTCCTCGGACAGCAGAACACTGAAGCTTTCTTT. It yields the protein CASSFLGQQNTEAFF. This sequence joins TRBV9 and TRBJ1-1; D is perhaps TRBD1 (6 bases). V was shortened by 4 bases and J by 1 base, with 14 bases between the two germline ends. The V gene's germline CDR1 is SGDLS and CDR2 YYNGEE. The CDR3 has 15 residues. The full variable domain, its missing parts supplied by reference TRBV9 and TRBJ1-1, is DSGVTQTPKHLITATGQRVTLRCSPRSGDLSVYWYQQSLDQGLQFLIQYYNGEERAKGNILERFSAQQFPDLHSELNLSSLELGDSALYFCASSFLGQQNTEAFFGQGTRLTVV.

The chain joins TRBV10-3 to TRBJ2-2, with 9 bases fitting TRBD2. J gave up 4 bases and V 4 bases, and 4 bases lay outside the gene matches. Germline CDR1 is ENHRY and CDR2 is SYGVKD. The CDR3 runs 15 residues. In DNA form, the CDR3 reads TGTGCCATCAGTGGAAGCGGGGGGACCACCGGGGAGCTGTTTTTT. Its translation: CAISGSGGTTGELFF.

There are a few counts of this clone. The genes are TRBV28 and TRBJ2-7; 9 positions match TRBD1. Germline loops: CDR1 MDHEN, CDR2 SYDVKM. The CDR3 is 14 residues long. Losses at the gene ends were 8 bases for V and 5 bases for J; bases not matched to a gene: 10. In DNA, the CDR3 is TGTGCCAGCGGACAGGGGTCGATTTTGCACGAGCAGTACTTC. Translating gives CASGQGSILHEQYF.

The chain couples TRBV5-6 to TRBJ1-6, with D possibly matching TRBD1 (5 bases). The CDR3 length is 15 residues. Trimming left V 6 bases short and J 10 bases short, with 20 bases between. CDR1 and CDR2 (germline): SGHDT, YYEEEE. The CDR3 nucleotides read TGTGCCAGCACCTGGGGTCAGGAAAGGGGATCACCCCTCCACTTT. Protein product: CASTWGQERGSPLHF.

This clone was seen only a few times. The rearrangement joins TRBV6-5 to TRBJ1-4; D is possibly TRBD1 (6 bases). This CDR3 spans 14 amino acids. The germline gives CDR1 MNHEY, CDR2 SVGAGI. Trimming took off 4 bases at V and 7 bases at J, with 13 bases between the two ends. DNA of the CDR3: TGTGCCAGCAGTTCACAGGGTTCAGGTGAAAAACTGTTTTTT. This codes for CASSSQGSGEKLFF.

V usage is TRBV29-1 and J usage is TRBJ2-1, with 7 positions matching TRBD2. J lost 9 bases, V lost 5 bases, and 25 bases had no gene match. This CDR3 spans 18 amino acids. CDR1 and CDR2 from the germline V gene are SQVTM and ANQGSEA. This chain's CDR3 is CSVSPPTGTTTPSGEQFF. The CDR3, as DNA: TGCAGCGTTTCCCCCCCAACCGGGACTACGACTCCTTCTGGTGAGCAGTTCTTC.

The chain couples TRBV10-3 to TRBJ1-5; perhaps TRBD1 as D (5 bases). Germline V CDR1 and CDR2: ENHRY, SYGVKD. The CDR3 totals 15 residues. Trimming cost V 0 bases and J 3 bases, with 9 bases left between them. The CDR3 nucleotides read TGTGCCATCAGTGAGTCCCAGGGCAACAATCAGCCCCAGCATTTT. Amino acid sequence: CAISESQGNNQPQHF.

CDR3 sequence reads: CAINTQGNTEAFF. The DNA of the CDR3 is TGTGCCATCAATACTCAGGGGAACACTGAAGCTTTCTTT. The chain employs TRBV10-3 and TRBJ1-1, with D tentatively TRBD1 (5 bases). The CDR3 contains 13 residues. The germline V and J ends were trimmed by 7 bases and 1 base, with 10 bases remaining between them. Germline V gene data show CDR1 as ENHRY and CDR2 as SYGVKD.

About this clone itself: A junction end diverges from the germline sequence, so it may reflect a read error. This sequence joins TRBV7-7 and TRBJ2-7, with D perhaps TRBD2 (6 bases). Germline-derived CDR1 and CDR2 are SSHAT and FNYEAQ (reference sequence). There are 15 residues in the CDR3. CDR3 DNA: TGTGCTAGCAGCTTAGCGCTAGCGCCTAACTACGAGCAGTACTTC. Amino acid sequence: CASSLALAPNYEQYF. Complete variable domain (other parts from reference TRBV7-7 and TRBJ2-7): GAGVSQSPRYKVTKRGQDVTLRCDPISSHATLYWYQQALGQGPEFLTYFNYEAQPDKSGLPSDRFSAERPEGSISTLTIQRTEQRDSAMYRCASSLALAPNYEQYFGPGTRLTVT.

V is TRBV18 and J is TRBJ1-4; D possibly corresponds to TRBD1 (5 bases). Germline CDR1 is KGHSH and CDR2 is LQKENI. Trimming took 6 bases from V and 8 from J, leaving 16 bases between them. The CDR3 has 14 residues. CDR3 amino acids: CASSRLIRGEKLFF. The DNA for the CDR3 is TGTGCCAGCTCCCGGCTGATTCGGGGGGAAAAACTGTTTTTT. The full variable domain, rest sourced from reference TRBV18 and TRBJ1-4, is NAGVMQNPRHLVRRRGQEARLRCSPMKGHSHVYWYRQLPEEGLKFMVYLQKENIIDESGMPKERFSAEFPKEGPSILRIQQVVRGDSAAYFCASSRLIRGEKLFFGSGTQLSVL.

This clone has only a few counts. This sequence joins TRBV19 and TRBJ1-1; 10 nucleotides align to TRBD1. The J segment lost 3 bases and the V segment lost 9 bases, leaving 10 bases of the junction unmatched. From germline, CDR1 is LNHDA and CDR2 SQIVND (reference sequence). The CDR3 runs to 15 residues. In DNA, the CDR3 is TGTGCCAGCCTCCCCGGGACAGGGGTGTACACTGAAGCTTTCTTT. This translates into CASLPGTGVYTEAFF.

In its sample, this clone was seen a few times. The rearrangement joins TRBV13 to TRBJ1-5; TRBD1 is a possible D gene (6 bases). This CDR3 is 15 amino acids long. The V end lost 5 bases, the J end lost 0 bases, and 11 bases lay between the germline ends. CDR1 PRHDT and CDR2 FYEKMQ come from the germline V gene (reference sequence). The CDR3 bases are TGTGCCAGCAGCCTGAGGACAGATAGCAATCAGCCCCAGCATTTT. It yields the protein CASSLRTDSNQPQHF.

The rearrangement uses TRBV27 and TRBJ1-2; TRBD1 agrees at 9 bases. The CDR3 runs to 13 residues. V lost 5 bases to trimming and J lost 8 bases; unmatched junction nucleotides: 6. Germline V gene data show CDR1 as MNHEY and CDR2 as SMNVEV (reference sequence). This CDR3 reads CASSPWTGEGYTF. Here the CDR3 DNA reads TGTGCCAGCAGTCCATGGACAGGGGAGGGCTACACCTTC.

The chain couples TRBV7-2 to TRBJ2-5; 7 bases are shared with TRBD1. CDR1 is SGHTA, CDR2 FQGNSA, per germline. The CDR3 totals 14 residues. Trimming cost V 2 bases and J 4 bases; bases outside gene matches: 4. DNA for the CDR3: TGTGCCAGCAGCTTACTAGGGGGCACAGAGACCCAGTACTTC. This gives the protein CASSLLGGTETQYF.

The genes are TRBV19 and TRBJ1-3; a weak D match, TRBD1 (6 bases). This CDR3 is built from 14 residues. V gave up 5 bases and J gave up 4 bases, with 12 bases separating them. Germline values: CDR1 LNHDA, CDR2 SQIVND (reference sequence). The CDR3 DNA sequence: TGTGCCAGTAGTCCCCGACAGGCCGGAAACACCATATATTTT. It is translated as CASSPRQAGNTIYF.

The chain employs TRBV27 and TRBJ1-3; D gene unclear. Germline V lookup: CDR1 MNHEY, CDR2 SMNVEV (reference sequence). Trimming removed 6 bases at V and 5 bases at J, with 11 bases between. The CDR3 has 13 residues. The CDR3 nucleotides are TGTGCCAGCAGCGATTCTAAGCGAAACACCATATATTTT. Residues: CASSDSKRNTIYF.

The chain combines TRBV7-9 with TRBJ1-2; TRBD1 agrees at 8 bases. Germline lookup yields CDR1 SEHNR and CDR2 FQNEAQ (reference sequence). The junction had 9 bases not matched to a gene; V was cut back by 1 base and J by 8 bases. CDR3 length: 15 amino acids. The CDR3 sequence: CASSLVLDRAGGYTF. For the CDR3, the DNA is TGTGCCAGCAGCTTAGTGTTGGACAGGGCGGGAGGCTACACCTTC. The full variable domain, its missing parts supplied by reference TRBV7-9 and TRBJ1-2, is DTGVSQNPRHKITKRGQNVTFRCDPISEHNRLYWYRQTLGQGPEFLTYFQNEAQLEKSRLLSDRFSAERPKGSFSTLEIQRTEQGDSAMYLCASSLVLDRAGGYTFGSGTRLTVV.

The J gene is TRBJ2-7, the V gene TRBV13, with TRBD1 identical over 9 bases. CDR3 length equals 15 residues. V gave up 1 base and J gave up 2 bases; unmatched junction bases: 3. Germline CDR1 is PRHDT and CDR2 is FYEKMQ (reference sequence). CDR3 in DNA: TGTGCCAGCAGCTTAGCCGGGACAGGGCCCTACGAGCAGTACTTC. Its translation is CASSLAGTGPYEQYF. Full variable domain (remainder filled in from reference TRBV13 and TRBJ2-7): AAGVIQSPRHLIKEKRETATLKCYPIPRHDTVYWYQQGPGQDPQFLISFYEKMQSDKGSIPDRFSAQQFSDYHSELNMSSLELGDSALYFCASSLAGTGPYEQYFGPGTRLTVT.